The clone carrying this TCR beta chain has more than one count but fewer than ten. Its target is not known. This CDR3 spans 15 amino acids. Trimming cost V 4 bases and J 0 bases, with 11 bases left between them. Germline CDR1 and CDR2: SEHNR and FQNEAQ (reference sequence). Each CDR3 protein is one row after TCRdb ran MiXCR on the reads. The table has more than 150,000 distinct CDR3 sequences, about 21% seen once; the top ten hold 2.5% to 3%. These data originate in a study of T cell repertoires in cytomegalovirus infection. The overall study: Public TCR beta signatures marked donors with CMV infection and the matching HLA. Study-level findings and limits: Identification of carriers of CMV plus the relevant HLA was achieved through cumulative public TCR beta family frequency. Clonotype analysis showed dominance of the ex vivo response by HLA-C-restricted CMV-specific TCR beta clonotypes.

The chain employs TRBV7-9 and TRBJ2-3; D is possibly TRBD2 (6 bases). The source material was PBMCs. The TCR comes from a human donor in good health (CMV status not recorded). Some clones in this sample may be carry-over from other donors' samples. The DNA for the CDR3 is TGTGCCAGCAGCTGGGAGGCCCGGAGCACAGATACGCAGTATTTT. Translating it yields CASSWEARSTDTQYF.